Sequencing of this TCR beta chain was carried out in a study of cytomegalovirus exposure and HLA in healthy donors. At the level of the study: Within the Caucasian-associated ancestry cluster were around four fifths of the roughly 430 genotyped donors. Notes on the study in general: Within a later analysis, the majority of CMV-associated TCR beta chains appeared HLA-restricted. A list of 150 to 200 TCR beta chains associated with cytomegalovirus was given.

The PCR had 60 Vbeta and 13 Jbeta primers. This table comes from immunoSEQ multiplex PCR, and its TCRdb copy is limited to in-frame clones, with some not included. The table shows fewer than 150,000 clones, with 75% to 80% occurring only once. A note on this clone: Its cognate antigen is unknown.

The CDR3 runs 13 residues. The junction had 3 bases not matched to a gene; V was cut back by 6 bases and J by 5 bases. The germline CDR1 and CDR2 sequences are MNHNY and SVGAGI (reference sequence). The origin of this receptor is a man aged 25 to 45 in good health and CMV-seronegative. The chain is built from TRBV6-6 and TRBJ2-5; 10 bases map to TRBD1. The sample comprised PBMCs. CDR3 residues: CASRVGQGETQYF. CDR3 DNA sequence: TGTGCCAGCAGAGTGGGACAGGGGGAGACCCAGTACTTC.